Listed below are T cell receptor beta chains from one sample, sequenced in a study of blood T cell repertoires in COVID-19. The table came from immunoSEQ multiplex PCR; TCRdb's copy has only in-frame clones and leaves some out. The sample records hundreds of thousands of clones, about 90% being singletons. Sample: PBMCs or T cells enriched from blood (not recorded which). These receptors were collected from a woman in her twenties or thirties who had recovered from COVID-19. CDR3s include the opening cysteine and the closing phenylalanine or tryptophan. D genes are given only for firm matches. Part of the rows lack a size; the others show once, few, many or a class for expanded clones.

D,size,V,J,DNA,CDR3
TRBD1,-,TRBV24-1,TRBJ1-4,TGTGCCACCAGTGAGGGGGGACAGGGTCCTAATGAAAAACTGTTTTTT,CATSEGGQGPNEKLFF
-,-,TRBV5-1,TRBJ2-5,TGCGCCAGCAGCTTGCGGGCCAGAGGGGAGACCCAGTACTTC,CASSLRARGETQYF
-,-,TRBV29-1,TRBJ2-5,TGCAGCGGGGCGCCAGCACAAGAGACCCAGTACTTC,CSGAPAQETQYF
-,-,TRBV19,TRBJ1-5,TGTGCCAGTAATGTGGCCCCCAGTCCCCAGCATTTT,CASNVAPSPQHF
TRBD1,-,TRBV9,TRBJ1-1,TGTGCCAGCAGCGCATCGGGACAGGGGGACACTGAAGCTTTCTTT,CASSASGQGDTEAFF
TRBD1,-,TRBV10-3,TRBJ2-7,TGTGCCATCAGTGATGGGGACAGGGGCCCCGAGCAGTACTTC,CAISDGDRGPEQYF
TRBD1,-,TRBV3-1/TRBV3-2,TRBJ1-2,TGTGCCAGCAGCCAAAGGGACAGGGGGAAAGGCTACACCTTC,CASSQRDRGKGYTF
TRBD1,once,TRBV27,TRBJ1-5,TGTGCCAGCAGTTCCGGGACAGGGGGCGGACAGCCCCAGCATTTT,CASSSGTGGGQPQHF
TRBD1,-,TRBV15,TRBJ1-2,TGTGCCACCAGCTTGAAGGGACAGGGTAACTATGGCTACACCTTC,CATSLKGQGNYGYTF
-,-,TRBV7-8,TRBJ1-5,TGTGCCAGCAGCTTAGACCCTAACAGCAGAAATCAGCCCCAGCATTTT,CASSLDPNSRNQPQHF
TRBD2,-,TRBV18,TRBJ2-1,TGTGCCAGCTCAGCTCTAGGTCCGGGACTAGACATATACAATGAGCAGTTCTTC,CASSALGPGLDIYNEQFF
TRBD1,-,TRBV30,TRBJ1-4,TGTGCCTGGAGTGTAATAGCAGGGGGCGTTGAAAAACTGTTTTTT,CAWSVIAGGVEKLFF
-,-,TRBV7-9,TRBJ2-7,TGTGCCAGCAGCCTGACAGACTACGAGCAGTACTTC,CASSLTDYEQYF
TRBD1,-,TRBV19,TRBJ2-1,TGTGCCAGTAGTATCTTACAGGGGGTTACTGATCTGGGGGAGCAGTTCTTC,CASSILQGVTDLGEQFF
TRBD1,-,TRBV5-1,TRBJ1-2,TGCGCCAGCAGCCTCCGACAGGGGGCGATCTATGGCTACACCTTC,CASSLRQGAIYGYTF